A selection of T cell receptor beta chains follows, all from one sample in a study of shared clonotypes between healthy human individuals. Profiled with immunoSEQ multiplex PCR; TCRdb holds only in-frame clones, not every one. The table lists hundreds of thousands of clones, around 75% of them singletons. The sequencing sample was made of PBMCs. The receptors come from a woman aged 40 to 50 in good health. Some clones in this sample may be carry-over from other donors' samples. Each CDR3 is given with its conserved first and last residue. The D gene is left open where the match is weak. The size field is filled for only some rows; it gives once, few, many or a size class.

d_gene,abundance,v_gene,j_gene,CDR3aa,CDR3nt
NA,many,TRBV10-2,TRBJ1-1,CASTELNTEAFF,TGCGCCAGCACCGAGCTGAACACTGAAGCTTTCTTT
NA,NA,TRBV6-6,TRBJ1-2,CASSSLGGEPYGYTF,TGTGCCAGCAGTTCCCTCGGCGGGGAACCCTATGGCTACACCTTC
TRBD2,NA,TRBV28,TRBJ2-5,CASSFALAGTGETQYF,TGTGCCAGCAGTTTCGCCCTAGCGGGAACAGGAGAGACCCAGTACTTC
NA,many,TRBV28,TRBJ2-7,CASSLSRYEQYF,TGTGCCAGCAGTTTGTCGCGTTACGAGCAGTACTTC
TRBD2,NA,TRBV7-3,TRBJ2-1,CASSLTLAGVNEQFF,TGTGCCAGCAGCTTAACCCTAGCGGGAGTCAATGAGCAGTTCTTC
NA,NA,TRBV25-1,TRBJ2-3,CASIRDGTTDTQYF,TGTGCCAGCATTCGCGACGGGACCACAGATACGCAGTATTTT
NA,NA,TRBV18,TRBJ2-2,CASSPVGVDTGELFF,TGTGCCAGCTCACCAGTAGGGGTGGACACCGGGGAGCTGTTTTTT
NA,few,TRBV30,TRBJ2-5,CAWSRGTQETQYF,TGTGCCTGGAGTAGGGGGACCCAAGAGACCCAGTACTTC
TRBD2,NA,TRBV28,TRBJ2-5,CASSLTSGPGTQYF,TGTGCCAGCAGTTTGACTAGCGGCCCGGGGACCCAGTACTTC
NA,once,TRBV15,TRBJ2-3,CATSREGRDRDTQYF,TGTGCCACCAGCAGAGAGGGGCGAGACAGGGATACGCAGTATTTT
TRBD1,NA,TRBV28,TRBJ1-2,CASSPGTGIDYGYTF,TGTGCCAGCAGTCCCGGGACAGGGATAGACTATGGCTACACCTTC
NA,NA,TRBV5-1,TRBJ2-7,CASSWDGDEQYF,TGCGCCAGCAGCTGGGACGGGGACGAGCAGTACTTC
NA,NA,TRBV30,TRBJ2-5,CAWSVLQETQYF,TGTGCCTGGAGTGTACTTCAAGAGACCCAGTACTTC
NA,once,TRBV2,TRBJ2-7,CASSDPGFLSYEQYF,TGTGCCAGCAGTGACCCGGGGTTTCTGTCCTACGAGCAGTACTTC
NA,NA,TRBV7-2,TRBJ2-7,CASSLTPETSLFEQYF,TGTGCCAGCAGCTTAACCCCGGAGACTAGTTTGTTCGAGCAGTACTTC
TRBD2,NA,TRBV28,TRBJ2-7,CASSFPRLAGAGEQYF,TGTGCCAGCAGTTTCCCTCGACTAGCGGGAGCGGGTGAGCAGTACTTC
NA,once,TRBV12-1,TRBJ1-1,CASSFGDGKGNTEAFF,TGTGCCAGCAGCTTTGGGGACGGAAAGGGGAACACTGAAGCTTTCTTT
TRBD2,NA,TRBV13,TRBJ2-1,CASSLASGSSYNEQFF,TGTGCCAGCAGCTTAGCTAGCGGGTCTTCCTACAATGAGCAGTTCTTC
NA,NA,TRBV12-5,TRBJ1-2,CASGASGRRDYGYTF,TGTGCTAGTGGTGCCTCTGGACGGAGGGACTATGGCTACACCTTC
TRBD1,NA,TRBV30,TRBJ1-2,CAWRGDRGKNYGYTF,TGTGCCTGGAGAGGGGACAGGGGAAAGAACTATGGCTACACCTTC
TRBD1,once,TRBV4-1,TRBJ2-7,CASSQDLGQGTYEQYF,TGCGCCAGCAGCCAAGATTTGGGACAGGGCACCTACGAGCAGTACTTC
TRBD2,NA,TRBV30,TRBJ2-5,CAWASGTSGQETQYF,TGTGCCTGGGCCTCCGGGACTAGCGGGCAAGAGACCCAGTACTTC
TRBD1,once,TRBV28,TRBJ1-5,CASSQTGMGNQPQHF,TGTGCCAGCAGTCAGACAGGGATGGGGAATCAGCCCCAGCATTTT
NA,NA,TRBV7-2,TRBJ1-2,CASSTRTGNYGYTF,TGTGCCAGCAGCACCCGGACGGGCAACTATGGCTACACCTTC
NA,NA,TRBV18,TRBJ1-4,CASSAPGTANEKLFF,TGTGCCAGCTCGGCTCCCGGGACGGCTAATGAAAAACTGTTTTTT
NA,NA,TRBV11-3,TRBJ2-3,CASSPGTDTQYF,TGTGCCAGCAGCCCAGGCACAGATACGCAGTATTTT
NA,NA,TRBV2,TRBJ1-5,CASSPQANQPQHF,TGTGCCAGCAGTCCACAGGCAAATCAGCCCCAGCATTTT
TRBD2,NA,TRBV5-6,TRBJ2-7,CASSLGGVGGNPYEQYF,TGTGCCAGCAGCTTGGGTGGCGTCGGGGGGAACCCCTACGAGCAGTACTTC
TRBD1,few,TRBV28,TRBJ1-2,CASSLPWGQGASGYTF,TGTGCCAGCAGTTTGCCCTGGGGACAGGGGGCAAGTGGCTACACCTTC
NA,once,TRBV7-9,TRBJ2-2,CASSLRRDTGELFF,TGTGCCAGCAGCTTACGGCGAGACACCGGGGAGCTGTTTTTT
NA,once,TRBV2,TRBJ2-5,CASSGPEGETQYF,TGTGCCAGCAGTGGCCCCGAGGGAGAGACCCAGTACTTC
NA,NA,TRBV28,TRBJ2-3,CASSFWVTSGTDTQYF,TGTGCCAGCAGTTTTTGGGTGACTAGTGGCACAGATACGCAGTATTTT
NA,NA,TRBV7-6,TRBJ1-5,CASSLSGGIAEGNQPQHF,TGTGCCAGCAGCTTATCCGGGGGCATCGCGGAAGGCAATCAGCCCCAGCATTTT
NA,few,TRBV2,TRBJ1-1,CASRQEGERSEAFF,TGTGCCAGCAGGCAGGAGGGTGAACGGTCTGAAGCTTTCTTT
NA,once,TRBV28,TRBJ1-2,CASSLWPGGSGYTF,TGTGCCAGCAGTTTATGGCCCGGGGGCAGCGGCTACACCTTC
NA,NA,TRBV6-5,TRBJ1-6,CASSYLAGESSPLHF,TGTGCCAGCAGTTACCTGGCAGGGGAAAGTTCACCCCTCCACTTT
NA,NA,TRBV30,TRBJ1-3,CAYSEGVNTIYF,TGTGCCTACTCGGAGGGGGTGAACACCATATATTTT
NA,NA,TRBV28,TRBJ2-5,CASSPGTVIQETQYF,TGTGCCAGCAGTCCCGGGACGGTGATTCAAGAGACCCAGTACTTC